The text below deals with one T cell receptor beta chain. The antigen is unknown. This sample stems from a study of T cell responses to AZD1222 COVID-19 vaccine. Broader study findings: Unmutated variant regions are reportedly targeted by nearly half of spike-specific TCRs.

Sequenced by immunoSEQ multiplex PCR; TCRdb stores in-frame clones only, minus some. The sample contains about 130,000 clones, roughly 85% of which appear only once. The CDR3 sequence is 15 residues long. Germline CDR1 and CDR2: MNHEY and SMNVEV (reference sequence). V lost 6 bases, J lost 0 bases, and 12 bases lay in between. The specimen was peripheral blood, collected on day 0 of MenACWY control vaccination. The chain couples TRBV27 to TRBJ1-3; no clear D gene. The receptor comes from an adult in good health. The CDR3 DNA sequence: TGTGCCAGCAGAGCCCTCAGAGGCTCTGGAAACACCATATATTTT. Its protein is CASRALRGSGNTIYF.